The 27 T cell receptor beta chains in this list originate from one sample, sequenced in a study of T cell responses to AZD1222 COVID-19 vaccine. The data were produced by immunoSEQ multiplex PCR, yet TCRdb's version contains in-frame clones alone and is incomplete. The sample holds about 70,000 clones, 90% seen once. Sequencing was performed on peripheral blood, taken 28 days after the second AZD1222 dose. These receptors were obtained from an adult who received the AZD1222 COVID-19 vaccine.

The chain is built from TRBV21-1 and TRBJ2-3; the table's TRBD2 call for D was not verified on the DNA. TRBV21-1 is shown as a pseudogene. The CDR3 has 19 residues. CDR3 protein: CASSPRTPLASGMEDTQYF. The CDR3, as DNA: TGTGCCAGCAGCCCGCGAACCCCCTTGGCTAGCGGGATGGAAGATACGCAGTATTTT.

This chain joins TRBV15 and TRBJ2-7; tentative D call: TRBD2 (5 bases). The CDR3 consists of 13 residues. The V and J ends lost 0 bases and 6 bases respectively, with 9 bases between them. Germline assignment: CDR1 LNHNV and CDR2 YYDKDF (reference sequence). This chain's CDR3 is CATSRDRGSEQYF. The DNA for the CDR3 is TGTGCCACCAGCAGAGATCGGGGATCCGAGCAGTACTTC. Filled out from reference TRBV15 and TRBJ2-7, the complete variable domain reads DAMVIQNPRYQVTQFGKPVTLSCSQTLNHNVMYWYQQKSSQAPKLLFHYYDKDFNNEADTPDNFQSRRPNTSFCFLDIRSPGLGDTAMYLCATSRDRGSEQYFGPGTRLTVT.

The V and J genes are TRBV30 and TRBJ1-5, with D perhaps matching TRBD1 (5 bases). CDR3 length equals 15 residues. Per germline, CDR1 GTSNPN and CDR2 SVGIG (reference sequence). The ends were cut back, 2 bases at V and 3 bases at J, with 14 bases in the middle. CDR3 DNA sequence: TGTGCCTGGAGTTCAAACCGGGACCTCAATCAGCCCCAGCATTTT. It yields the protein CAWSSNRDLNQPQHF. The whole variable domain, remainder taken from reference TRBV30 and TRBJ1-5, is SQTIHQWPATLVQPVGSPLSLECTVEGTSNPNLYWYRQAAGRGLQLLFYSVGIGQISSEVPQNLSASRPQDRQFILSSKKLLLSDSGFYLCAWSSNRDLNQPQHFGDGTRLSIL.

The V call is TRBV4-2, the J call TRBJ2-7; no clear D gene. This CDR3 is built from 13 residues. Looked up from germline, CDR1 is LGHNA and CDR2 is YNFKEQ. V lost 0 bases and J lost 6, with 9 bases in between. The CDR3 region is CASSQDRDREQYF. The CDR3 region has the DNA TGTGCCAGCAGCCAAGATCGTGACCGCGAGCAGTACTTC.

The J gene is TRBJ1-1, the V gene TRBV6-5, with no clear D. Deletions cut 7 bases from V and 1 base from J, with 10 bases between. The CDR3 sequence is 13 residues long. Germline CDR1 reads MNHEY; CDR2 reads SVGAGI. The CDR3 DNA sequence: TGTGCCAGCATTAGCCAGACGAACACTGAAGCTTTCTTT. Translation gives CASISQTNTEAFF.

The CDR3 sequence is CASSQGSYNSPLHF. The DNA for the CDR3 is TGCGCCAGCAGTCAGGGGAGCTATAATTCACCCCTCCACTTT. The gene calls are TRBV5-1 and TRBJ1-6; a possible D gene is TRBD1 (6 bases). With 5 bases removed from V and 3 bases from J, the gap between germline ends came to 9 bases. This CDR3 is 14 amino acids long. Germline V gene data show CDR1 as SGHRS and CDR2 as YFSETQ.

CDR3 loop: CASSLSGSSYEQYF. CDR3 DNA sequence: TGTGCCAGCAGTTTATCCGGCAGCTCCTACGAGCAGTACTTC. The chain carries TRBV27 and TRBJ2-7; D gene ambiguous. The CDR3 extends over 14 amino acids. V dropped 0 bases and J dropped 0 bases, with 6 bases sitting between them. Per the germline V gene, CDR1 is MNHEY and CDR2 is SMNVEV (reference sequence).

V and J are TRBV4-2 and TRBJ1-5; perhaps TRBD1 as D (6 bases). The CDR3 is 17 amino acids. Trimming took 1 base from V and 0 from J, leaving 13 bases between them. Germline loops: CDR1 LGHNA, CDR2 YNFKEQ. The DNA of the CDR3 is TGTGCCAGCAGCCAAGTTGCAGGGGAAAATAGCAATCAGCCCCAGCATTTT. This gives the protein CASSQVAGENSNQPQHF.

The chain is built from TRBV7-9 and TRBJ2-4, with 7 bases matching TRBD2. Unmatched junction bases numbered 2, after V lost 3 bases and J lost 6 bases. Per germline, CDR1 SEHNR and CDR2 FQNEAQ (reference sequence). CDR3 length: 13 residues. CDR3 amino acids: CASSFGGVNIQYF. In nucleotides, the CDR3 is TGTGCCAGCAGCTTTGGGGGGGTAAACATTCAGTACTTC.

This chain links TRBV21-1 with TRBJ1-2; the DNA was not compared with TRBD1, the D call given in the table. TRBV21-1 is a pseudogene locus. The CDR3 covers 17 residues. Written as DNA, the CDR3 is TGTGCCAGCAGCAATATAGAGGTGAGGACAGGGGATTGTGGCTACACCTTC. It is translated as CASSNIEVRTGDCGYTF.

The rearrangement uses TRBV5-1 and TRBJ2-7, with 7 nucleotides matching TRBD2. CDR1 and CDR2 from the germline V gene are SGHRS and YFSETQ. The CDR3 runs 16 residues. Germline trimming cut 9 bases from V and 1 base from J; bases unmatched to any gene: 16. CDR3 sequence: CATPANWGGRSYEQYF. Written as DNA, the CDR3 is TGCGCCACCCCCGCGAACTGGGGGGGACGGTCCTACGAGCAGTACTTC.

This chain joins TRBV4-2 and TRBJ1-1; possibly TRBD1 for D (5 bases). The ends were cut back, 1 base at V and 5 bases at J, with 11 bases in the middle. The CDR3 runs 14 residues. Per the germline V gene, CDR1 is LGHNA and CDR2 is YNFKEQ. This CDR3 is CASSQVQGLTEAFF. CDR3 DNA sequence: TGTGCCAGCAGCCAAGTGCAGGGCTTGACTGAAGCTTTCTTT.

This chain uses TRBV7-9 with TRBJ1-4; 9 positions agree with TRBD1. V was clipped by 1 base and J by 8 bases; unmatched bases: 2. The CDR3 is 14 residues long. Germline V lookup: CDR1 SEHNR, CDR2 FQNEAQ (reference sequence). In DNA form, the CDR3 reads TGTGCCAGCAGCTTAGGACAGGGGGACGAAAAACTGTTTTTT. This codes for CASSLGQGDEKLFF.

The rearrangement uses TRBV5-1 and TRBJ1-5; D is unresolved. The CDR3 loop spans 15 amino acids. V was cut by 0 bases and J by 0 bases, with 7 bases left in between. The germline CDR1 and CDR2 sequences are SGHRS and YFSETQ. DNA of the CDR3: TGCGCCAGCAGCTTGGCCGGGGATAGCAATCAGCCCCAGCATTTT. Translation: CASSLAGDSNQPQHF.

This clone was observed a handful of times. This chain joins TRBV6-5 and TRBJ2-7; perhaps TRBD2 as D (7 bases). Germline-derived CDR1 and CDR2 are MNHEY and SVGAGI. Trimming removed 8 bases at V and 5 bases at J, with 19 bases between. The CDR3 sequence is 14 residues long. CDR3 sequence reads: CASLFTGRGHEQYF. DNA for the CDR3: TGTGCCAGCCTTTTTACAGGGAGGGGACACGAGCAGTACTTC.

The CDR3 spells CASSHPGTYNYGYTF. DNA of the CDR3: TGCGCCAGCAGCCACCCCGGGACATACAACTATGGCTACACCTTC. The J gene is TRBJ1-2, the V gene TRBV4-3; D is perhaps TRBD1 (6 bases). Trimming took 3 bases from V and 2 from J, leaving 13 bases between them. The length of the CDR3 is 15 residues. The germline V gene encodes CDR1 LGHNA and CDR2 YSLEER.

This chain links TRBV5-5 with TRBJ2-5; no clear D gene. The germline CDR1 and CDR2 sequences are SGHKS and YYEKEE (reference sequence). V was cut by 0 bases and J by 7 bases, with 7 bases left in between. CDR3 length equals 12 residues. The CDR3 nucleotides are TGTGCCAGCAGCTTGGGGAAAGGGACCCAGTACTTC. Residues: CASSLGKGTQYF.

The J gene is TRBJ1-1, the V gene TRBV4-1, with a possible D match to TRBD1 (5 bases). This CDR3 contains 14 residues. V was clipped by 0 bases and J by 8 bases, with 13 bases between them. Germline-derived CDR1 and CDR2 are MGHRA and YSYEKL. The CDR3 DNA sequence: TGCGCCAGCAGCCAAGACCTCAGGGTTTGGGAAGCTTTCTTT. Translation gives CASSQDLRVWEAFF.

This clone was observed a single time. The chain recombines TRBV29-1 with TRBJ2-6; no firm D call. This CDR3 has 14 amino acids. CDR1 and CDR2 (germline): SQVTM, ANQGSEA. V was cut by 4 bases and J by 1 base, with 8 bases left in between. This chain's CDR3 is CSVVAGSGANVLTF. Here the CDR3 DNA reads TGCAGCGTTGTTGCCGGGTCTGGGGCCAACGTCCTGACTTTC.

The chain couples TRBV5-1 to TRBJ2-3; perhaps TRBD1 as D (6 bases). V was pared by 8 bases and J by 0 bases, with 16 bases between. Germline CDR1 is SGHRS and CDR2 is YFSETQ. The CDR3 runs to 15 residues. This CDR3 is CASYPQGSSTDTQYF. CDR3 coding DNA: TGCGCCAGTTACCCCCAGGGGTCTAGCACAGATACGCAGTATTTT.

The chain is built from TRBV19 and TRBJ2-7, with TRBD1 matching over 9 bases. V lost 9 bases and J lost 1; bases outside the gene matches: 10. The CDR3 contains 15 residues. Germline lookup yields CDR1 LNHDA and CDR2 SQIVND (reference sequence). In DNA form, the CDR3 reads TGTGCCAGCGTTAAGGGGACAGGGAATTCCTACGAGCAGTACTTC. Protein product: CASVKGTGNSYEQYF.

The rearrangement uses TRBV6-2 or TRBV6-3 and TRBJ2-7; D call uncertain. V was trimmed by 4 bases and J by 7 bases, leaving 14 bases between them. The germline V gene encodes CDR1 MNHEY and CDR2 SVGEGT. CDR3 size: 13 residues. The CDR3 sequence: CASSFSPELEQYF. The CDR3 nucleotides read TGTGCCAGCAGTTTTAGTCCCGAGTTGGAGCAGTACTTC.

This chain joins TRBV11-2 and TRBJ2-3; weak D call: TRBD1 (6 bases). Looked up from germline, CDR1 is SGHAT and CDR2 is FQNNGV. The V and J ends lost 5 bases and 1 base respectively, with 16 bases between them. There are 16 residues in the CDR3. The CDR3 loop reads CASSRTGFLGTDTQYF. The CDR3 region has the DNA TGTGCCAGCAGCCGAACAGGGTTCCTAGGCACAGATACGCAGTATTTT.

The CDR3 sequence is CASSHAGALGYTF. The CDR3 region has the DNA TGTGCCAGCAGCCATGCAGGCGCCTTGGGCTACACCTTC. The chain combines TRBV3-1 (or the pseudogene TRBV3-2) with TRBJ1-2, with no clear D. V dropped 3 bases and J dropped 8 bases, with 13 bases sitting between them. CDR3 length: 13 amino acids. Germline lookup yields CDR1 LGHDT and CDR2 YNNKEL (reference sequence).

J is TRBJ1-6 and V is TRBV11-1; possibly TRBD1 for D (6 bases). V lost 7 bases and J lost 7, with 11 bases in between. This CDR3 comprises 13 residues. CDR1 is SGHAT and CDR2 is FQDESV in the germline V gene (reference sequence). The CDR3 sequence is CASNQGMNSPLHF. CDR3 DNA: TGTGCCAGCAATCAGGGGATGAATTCACCCCTCCACTTT.

J is TRBJ2-2 and V is TRBV2; D not resolved. The CDR3 is made up of 13 amino acids. Per the germline V gene, CDR1 is SNHLY and CDR2 is FYNNEI. Trimming stripped 0 bases from V and 9 bases from J, with 8 bases between. The CDR3 DNA follows: TGTGCCAGCAGTGAAGCTTGGTCCCGGGAGCTGTTTTTT. Translating gives CASSEAWSRELFF.

This sequence joins TRBV19 and TRBJ1-6; no definite D call. V was clipped by 5 bases and J by 0 bases, with 8 bases between them. The CDR3 is 15 amino acids. Germline V CDR1 and CDR2: LNHDA, SQIVND (reference sequence). The CDR3 region has the DNA TGTGCCAGTAGTCAACAGAGCTCCTATAATTCACCCCTCCACTTT. Encoded protein: CASSQQSSYNSPLHF.